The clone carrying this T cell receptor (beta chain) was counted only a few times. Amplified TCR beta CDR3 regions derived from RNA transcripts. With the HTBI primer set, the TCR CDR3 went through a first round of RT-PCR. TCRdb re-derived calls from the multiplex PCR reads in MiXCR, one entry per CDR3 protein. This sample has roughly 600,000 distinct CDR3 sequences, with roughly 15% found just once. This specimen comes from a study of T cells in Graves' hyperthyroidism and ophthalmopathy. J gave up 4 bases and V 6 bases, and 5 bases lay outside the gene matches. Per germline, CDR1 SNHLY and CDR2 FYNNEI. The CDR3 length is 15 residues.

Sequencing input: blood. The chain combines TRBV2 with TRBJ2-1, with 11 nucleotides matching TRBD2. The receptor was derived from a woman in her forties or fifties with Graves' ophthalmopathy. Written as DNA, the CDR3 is TGTGCCAGCAGGACGACTAGCGGGGTATACAATGAGCAGTTCTTC. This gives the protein CASRTTSGVYNEQFF. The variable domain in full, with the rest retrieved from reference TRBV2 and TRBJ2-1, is EPEVTQTPSHQVTQMGQEVILRCVPISNHLYFYWYRQILGQKVEFLVSFYNNEISEKSEIFDDQFSVERPDGSNFTLKIRSTKLEDSAMYFCASRTTSGVYNEQFFGPGTRLTVL.